This TCR beta chain came from a study of T cells after yellow fever vaccination. The CDR3 extends over 13 amino acids. V was trimmed by 3 bases and J by 0 bases, leaving 5 bases between them. TCRdb analysed the 5' RACE reads with MiXCR anew, one entry per CDR3 protein. The data show 250,000 to 400,000 distinct CDR3 sequences, roughly 4.3% seen once. This rearrangement joins TRBV12-3 or TRBV12-4 to TRBJ1-2; D is uncertain. Sequencing used PBMCs, obtained 15 days after the yellow fever booster vaccination. This receptor was identified in a man aged 18 to 30 who received the YFV17D yellow fever vaccine. CDR3 in DNA: TGTGCCAGCAGTTTGCAACCTAACTATGGCTACACCTTC. Residues: CASSLQPNYGYTF.